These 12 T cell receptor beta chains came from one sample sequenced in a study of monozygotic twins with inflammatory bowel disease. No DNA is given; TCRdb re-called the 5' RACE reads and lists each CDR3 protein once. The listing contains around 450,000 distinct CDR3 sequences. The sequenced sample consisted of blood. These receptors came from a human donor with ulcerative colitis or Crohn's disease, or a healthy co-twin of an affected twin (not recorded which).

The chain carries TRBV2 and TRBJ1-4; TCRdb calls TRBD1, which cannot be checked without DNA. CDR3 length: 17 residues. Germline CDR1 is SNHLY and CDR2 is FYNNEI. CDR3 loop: CASSEARVWEKDEKLFF.

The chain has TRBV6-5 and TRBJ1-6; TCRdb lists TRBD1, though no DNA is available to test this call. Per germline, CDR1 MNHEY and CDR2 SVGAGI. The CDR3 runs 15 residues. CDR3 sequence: CASSYRSRGRSPLHF.

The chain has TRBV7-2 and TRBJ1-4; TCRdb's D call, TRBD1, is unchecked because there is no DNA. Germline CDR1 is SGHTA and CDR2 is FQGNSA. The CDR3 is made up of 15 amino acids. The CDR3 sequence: CASSTQTGWREKLFF.

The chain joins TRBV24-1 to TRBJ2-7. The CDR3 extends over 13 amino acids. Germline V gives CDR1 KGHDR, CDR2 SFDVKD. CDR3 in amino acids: CATSERDTYEQYF.

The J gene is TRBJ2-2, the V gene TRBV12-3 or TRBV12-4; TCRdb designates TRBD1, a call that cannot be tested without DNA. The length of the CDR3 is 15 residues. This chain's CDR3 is CASRVTGPGSGELFF.

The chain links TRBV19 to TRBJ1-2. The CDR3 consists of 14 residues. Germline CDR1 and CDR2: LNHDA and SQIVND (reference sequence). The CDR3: CASSTQGPDYGYTF.

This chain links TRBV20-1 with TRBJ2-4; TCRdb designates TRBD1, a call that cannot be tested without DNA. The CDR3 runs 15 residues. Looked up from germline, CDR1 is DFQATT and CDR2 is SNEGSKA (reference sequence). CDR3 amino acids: CSADPGDLAKNIQYF.

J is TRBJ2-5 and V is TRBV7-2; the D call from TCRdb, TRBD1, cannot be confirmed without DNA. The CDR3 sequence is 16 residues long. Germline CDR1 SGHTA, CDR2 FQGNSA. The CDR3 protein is CASSLSRPTATETQYF.

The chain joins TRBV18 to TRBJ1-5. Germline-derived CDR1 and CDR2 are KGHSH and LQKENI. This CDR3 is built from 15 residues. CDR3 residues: CASSPAGTGNQPQHF.

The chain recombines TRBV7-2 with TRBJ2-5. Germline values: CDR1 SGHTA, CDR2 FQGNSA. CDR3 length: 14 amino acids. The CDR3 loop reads CASSFQMSREAQYF. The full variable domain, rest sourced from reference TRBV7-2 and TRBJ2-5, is GAGVSQSPSNKVTEKGKDVELRCDPISGHTALYWYRQSLGQGLEFLIYFQGNSAPDKSGLPSDRFSAERTGGSVSTLTIQRTQQEDSAVYLCASSFQMSREAQYFGPGTRLLVL.

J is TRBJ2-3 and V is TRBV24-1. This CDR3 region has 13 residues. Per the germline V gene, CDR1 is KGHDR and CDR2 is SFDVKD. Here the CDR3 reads CATSDSYTDTQYF.

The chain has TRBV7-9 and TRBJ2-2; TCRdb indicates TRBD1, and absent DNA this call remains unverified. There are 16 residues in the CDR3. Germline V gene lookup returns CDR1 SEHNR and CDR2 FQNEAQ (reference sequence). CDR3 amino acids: CASSFGTVVDTGELFF.